This record looks at one T cell receptor (beta chain) sequence and its context. Its antigen is unknown. Germline-derived CDR1 and CDR2 are MDHEN and SYDVKM. The CDR3 runs to 14 residues. V was cut by 6 bases and J by 3 bases, with 11 bases left in between. This specimen belongs to a study of T cell repertoires in cytomegalovirus infection. Background on the study: The authors relied on CMV epitopes, both recently identified HLA-C-restricted and well-studied HLA-B-restricted. Public signatures in TCR beta pointed to CMV infection and matching HLA type. Overall study findings and caveats: Across the ex vivo response, the dominant clonotypes were HLA-C-restricted CMV-specific TCR beta clonotypes. Individuals carrying CMV plus the relevant HLA were identified by cumulative frequency of public TCR beta families.

A single record per CDR3 protein comes from TCRdb applying MiXCR to the reads. The sample lists 900,000 to 950,000 distinct CDR3 sequences; approximately 33% were seen once. J is TRBJ2-2 and V is TRBV28; D is ambiguous. The source material was cultured CD8+ T cells from PBMCs, sampled from culture after CMV antigen stimulation. The TCR originated in a human donor in good health (CMV status not recorded). Some clones in this sample may be carry-over from other donors' samples. The CDR3 sequence: CASRKNYDTGELFF. The CDR3, as DNA: TGTGCCAGCAGAAAGAACTACGACACCGGGGAGCTGTTTTTT.